Listed below are T cell receptor beta chains from one sample, sequenced in a study of patients and donors after allogeneic stem cell transplantation. One entry per CDR3 protein, called by TCRdb with MiXCR from the RT-PCR reads. The sample consists of tens of thousands of distinct CDR3 sequences, 5% of them appearing once. The sample comprised blood, either unsorted or a sorted T cell fraction (not recorded which). The receptor set was obtained from a human donor who was either an allogeneic HSCT recipient or a stem cell or donor lymphocyte infusion donor (not recorded which). It is not recorded whose cells these are; they may come from a transplant donor. The CDR3 runs from the conserved cysteine through the conserved F or W. A D gene is named only where the DNA matches it firmly. The size field is filled for only some rows; it gives once, few, many or a size class.

few,TRBV19,TRBD1,TRBJ2-1,TGTGCCAGTACCCGGACAGGGGTCAATGAGCAGTTCTTC,CASTRTGVNEQFF
many,TRBV20-1,TRBD1,TRBJ1-2,TGCAGTGCTACAAAGAGGACAGGGGGCGACTATGGCTACACCTTC,CSATKRTGGDYGYTF
many,TRBV6-1,.,TRBJ1-1,TGTGCCAGCAGTGAGGGGCCTTGGACTGAAGCTTTCTTT,CASSEGPWTEAFF
many,TRBV12-3/TRBV12-4,TRBD1,TRBJ1-1,TGTGCCAGCAGGCCGACAGGGTACGGGATAGCTTTCTTT,CASRPTGYGIAFF
.,TRBV6-1,TRBD2,TRBJ2-2,TGTGCCAGCAGCCCCCAGACTAGCGGTACCGGGGAGCTGTTTTTT,CASSPQTSGTGELFF
many,TRBV29-1,TRBD2,TRBJ2-4,TGCAGCGTTGTAAGAGCGGGAGGGGGCAAAAACATTCAGTACTTC,CSVVRAGGGKNIQYF
many,TRBV6-1,TRBD1,TRBJ2-2,TGTGCCAGCGCCCGGGACAGGGACACCGGGGAGCTGTTTTTT,CASARDRDTGELFF
many,TRBV12-3/TRBV12-4,TRBD1,TRBJ1-1,TGTGCCAGCACCCTCTCGACAGGGGCTGAAGCTTTCTTT,CASTLSTGAEAFF
many,TRBV20-1,TRBD1,TRBJ2-1,TGCAGTGTCCCGGCCTACCGGGACAGGGGATCTGAGCAGTTCTTC,CSVPAYRDRGSEQFF
many,TRBV29-1,TRBD1,TRBJ2-1,TGCAGCGTTGGACAGGGCGGCAATGAGCAGTTCTTC,CSVGQGGNEQFF
many,TRBV3-1,.,TRBJ1-2,TGTGCCAGCAGCCAAATTGGGGAAAACAACAATGGCTACACCTTC,CASSQIGENNNGYTF
many,TRBV27,TRBD1,TRBJ1-2,TGTGCCAGCAGTTATACAGGGGTCGGCGGTGGCTACACCTTC,CASSYTGVGGGYTF
many,TRBV10-3,TRBD2,TRBJ2-6,TGTGCCATCAGAGGGCCTAGCGGGATCGTTGGGGCCAACGTCCTGACTTTC,CAIRGPSGIVGANVLTF
many,TRBV5-4,.,TRBJ2-1,TGTGCCAGCAGCTTTCGGGGGCGGGACAATGAGCAGTTCTTC,CASSFRGRDNEQFF
few,TRBV3-1,.,TRBJ1-5,TGTGCCAGCACCCGGAATCGGGGGCTCGATCAGCCCCAGCATTTT,CASTRNRGLDQPQHF
many,TRBV4-1,TRBD1,TRBJ1-2,TGCGCCAGCAGCCAACCCACAGGGGGAAGAAGAGGCTACACCTTC,CASSQPTGGRRGYTF
many,TRBV5-5,.,TRBJ1-2,TGTGCCAGCAGCTTGGAAGGGTTGGGGAACTATGGCTACACCTTC,CASSLEGLGNYGYTF